The clone carrying this T cell receptor beta chain was detected a few times. Antigen unknown. The data derive from a study of beta chain features in type 1 diabetes. Expressed TCRB transcripts were sequenced, since all the RNA that had been isolated was reverse transcribed. Regulatory, naive and central memory T cell samples averaged around 3.9 million reads. The assay was immunoSEQ multiplex PCR, and TCRdb's table has in-frame clones only and misses some. Counted here are around 260,000 clones, approximately 20% occurring once; the ten biggest clones make up 0.025% to 0.035%. The CDR3 length is 15 residues. V was clipped by 6 bases and J by 2 bases; unmatched bases: 4. Germline V gives CDR1 ENHRY, CDR2 SYGVKD. Overall study findings and caveats: Moderate but significant shortening of TCRB CDR3s was recorded in all four CD4+ subsets from Type 1 diabetes patients.

This rearrangement joins TRBV10-3 to TRBJ2-1; the match to TRBD2 covers 10 bases. The sample consisted of naive CD4+ T cells from blood. This receptor was taken from a woman in her thirties or forties with type 1 diabetes. CDR3 DNA: TGTGCCATCAGCCCACTAGCGGGGACCTACAATGAGCAGTTCTTC. Protein product: CAISPLAGTYNEQFF.